A single sample gave rise to the 10 T cell receptor beta chains below, sequenced in a study of shared clonotypes between healthy human individuals (dated by TCRdb to between 2020 and 2021). The receptor library was made with the immunoSEQ multiplex PCR assay. Held by TCRdb, this immuneACCESS table contains in-frame sequences only and omits some clones. Under half of the omission traces to an unresolved V gene where checked; the cause of the rest is unknown. In this sample the table shows around 1,900,000 clones, around 93% of which occur a single time. Clones ranked in the top ten supply around 1.7% of the sample. CD8 naive samples were CD45RO-negative cells positively selected for CCR7, giving a CD45RA+CCR7+ population that excluded TemRA cells. The specimen was naive CD8+ T cells from PBMCs. Taken with the paper, the label for cell subset or site translates to: CD45RA+CCR7+. Receptors originate from a man aged 18 to 30 in good health. Some clones in this sample may be carry-over from other donors' samples.

The chain carries TRBV4-3 and TRBJ1-4; D not resolved. Germline CDR1 reads LGHNA; CDR2 reads YSLEER. The ends were cut back, 0 bases at V and 9 bases at J, with 17 bases in the middle. This CDR3 region has 16 residues. This CDR3 reads CASSQDRAPPVQKLFF. The CDR3 nucleotides read TGCGCCAGCAGCCAAGATAGAGCCCCCCCGGTACAAAAACTGTTTTTT.

A single count supports this clone. This chain connects TRBV7-9 to TRBJ2-5; D gene uncertain. V was clipped by 5 bases and J by 1 base, with 11 bases between them. The germline gives CDR1 SEHNR, CDR2 FQNEAQ (reference sequence). The CDR3 sequence is 14 residues long. The CDR3 region is CASSPSFPQETQYF. The CDR3 DNA sequence: TGTGCCAGCAGCCCAAGTTTTCCCCAAGAGACCCAGTACTTC.

The chain uses TRBV5-1 and TRBJ2-1; D uncertain. CDR1 is SGHRS and CDR2 is YFSETQ in the germline V gene. Trimming removed 4 bases at V and 0 bases at J, with 11 bases between. This CDR3 has 15 residues. CDR3: CASSLHPSSYNEQFF. The CDR3, as DNA: TGCGCCAGCAGCCTACACCCTAGCTCCTACAATGAGCAGTTCTTC. Based on the CDR3 plus reference TRBV5-1 and TRBJ2-1, the full variable domain is KAGVTQTPRYLIKTRGQQVTLSCSPISGHRSVSWYQQTPGQGLQFLFEYFSETQRNKGNFPGRFSGRQFSNSRSEMNVSTLELGDSALYLCASSLHPSSYNEQFFGPGTRLTVL.

The V gene is TRBV7-9, the J gene TRBJ1-4; TRBD1 might be the D (5 bases). Germline assignment: CDR1 SEHNR and CDR2 FQNEAQ (reference sequence). This CDR3 has 16 residues. Trimming removed 0 bases from V and 3 bases from J, with 11 bases in between. The CDR3 loop reads CASSLAPGPANEKLFF. In DNA form, the CDR3 reads TGTGCCAGCAGCTTAGCCCCGGGGCCAGCTAATGAAAAACTGTTTTTT.

This chain uses TRBV18 with TRBJ2-1, with 7 bases identical to TRBD1. Germline V gene data show CDR1 as KGHSH and CDR2 as LQKENI. The CDR3 is 15 residues long. Trimming at V came to 2 bases and at J to 3 bases, leaving 4 bases not matched to a gene. The chain's CDR3 is CASSPWGQLYNEQFF. For the CDR3, the DNA is TGTGCCAGCTCACCATGGGGACAGCTCTACAATGAGCAGTTCTTC.

The chain couples TRBV19 to TRBJ2-7, with 8 bases aligning to TRBD1. V shed 7 bases and J 4 bases; nucleotides not matched to a gene: 6. Germline values: CDR1 LNHDA, CDR2 SQIVND (reference sequence). The CDR3 is made up of 13 amino acids. The CDR3 reads CASKPGGRYEQYF. The CDR3, as DNA: TGTGCCAGTAAGCCAGGGGGCAGGTACGAGCAGTACTTC.

J is TRBJ2-7 and V is TRBV13; 8 bases are a match to TRBD1. Germline CDR1 and CDR2: PRHDT and FYEKMQ (reference sequence). Trimming cost V 1 base and J 4 bases; bases outside gene matches: 9. The CDR3 has 16 residues. CDR3: CASSLDAGTGQYEQYF. Written as DNA, the CDR3 is TGTGCCAGCAGCTTAGACGCCGGGACAGGACAATACGAGCAGTACTTC.

The table lists this clone with a count of one. A much larger clone differs by one base, so this may be a read error. Different DNA sequences within this sample yield the same CDR3. V is TRBV7-2 and J is TRBJ2-7, with D hard to call. Between the trimmed V and J ends, which lost 1 base and 3 bases, there was a span of 4 bases. The germline V gene encodes CDR1 SGHTA and CDR2 FQGNSA. The CDR3 contains 12 residues. CDR3 residues: CASSLVGYEQYF. The CDR3 bases are TGTGCCAGCAGCTTAGTAGGCTACGAGCAGTACTTC. Full variable domain (remainder filled in from reference TRBV7-2 and TRBJ2-7): GAGVSQSPSNKVTEKGKDVELRCDPISGHTALYWYRQSLGQGLEFLIYFQGNSAPDKSGLPSDRFSAERTGGSVSTLTIQRTQQEDSAVYLCASSLVGYEQYFGPGTRLTVT.

J is TRBJ2-2 and V is TRBV15; D may be TRBD1 (5 bases). CDR3 length: 14 residues. Trimming stripped 4 bases from V and 11 bases from J, with 17 bases between. In germline, CDR1 is LNHNV, CDR2 YYDKDF (reference sequence). The DNA of the CDR3 is TGTGCCACCAGCACGACTCGATGGGGCGGAGAGCTGTTTTTT. Its translation is CATSTTRWGGELFF. The entire variable domain, with the rest obtained from reference TRBV15 and TRBJ2-2, is as follows: DAMVIQNPRYQVTQFGKPVTLSCSQTLNHNVMYWYQQKSSQAPKLLFHYYDKDFNNEADTPDNFQSRRPNTSFCFLDIRSPGLGDTAMYLCATSTTRWGGELFFGEGSRLTVL.

The DNA for the CDR3 is TGTGCCAGCAGCCTCCGGGTCATCCCCTACGAGCAGTACTTC. Protein: CASSLRVIPYEQYF. The chain uses TRBV7-8 and TRBJ2-7; D call uncertain. Trimming took off 5 bases at V and 2 bases at J, with 13 bases between the two ends. Looked up from germline, CDR1 is SGHVS and CDR2 is FQNEAQ. This CDR3 region has 14 residues.